These 23 T cell receptor beta chains came from one sample sequenced in a study of blood T cell repertoires in COVID-19. Profiling relied on immunoSEQ multiplex PCR, and the TCRdb table lists in-frame clones only, not all of them. The sample carries 330,000 or so clones, approximately 88% recorded once. The sample was peripheral blood. The source is a man aged 30 to 39 with COVID-19, enrolled during active disease.

The rearrangement links TRBV2 to TRBJ1-1; perhaps TRBD1 as D (5 bases). Trimming removed 7 bases at V and 4 bases at J, with 19 bases between. The CDR3 covers 15 residues. CDR1 is SNHLY and CDR2 is FYNNEI in the germline V gene. CDR3: CASNPGLISSTEAFF. DNA for the CDR3: TGTGCCAGCAATCCGGGACTTATTTCGTCCACTGAAGCTTTCTTT.

The chain employs TRBV28 and TRBJ1-1; TRBD1 agrees at 8 bases. CDR1 MDHEN and CDR2 SYDVKM come from the germline V gene. The length of the CDR3 is 15 residues. After removal of 1 base from V and 3 bases from J, the junction contained 4 bases not matched to a gene. CDR3 DNA sequence: TGTGCCAGCAGTTTATTCGACAGGGGTGACACTGAAGCTTTCTTT. It translates to CASSLFDRGDTEAFF.

The chain has TRBV29-1 and TRBJ2-3; D uncertain. The germline V and J ends were trimmed by 2 bases and 5 bases, with 17 bases remaining between them. The CDR3 totals 15 residues. CDR1 and CDR2 from the germline V gene are SQVTM and ANQGSEA. The CDR3 protein is CSVERSTRVRDTQYF. CDR3 bases: TGCAGCGTTGAAAGGAGCACCCGGGTGAGAGATACGCAGTATTTT.

This clone has just one count. This rearrangement joins TRBV4-3 to TRBJ1-4; D not certain. The germline V gene encodes CDR1 LGHNA and CDR2 YSLEER. The V end lost 1 base, the J end lost 4 bases, and 10 bases lay between the germline ends. The CDR3 has 15 amino acids. The CDR3, as DNA: TGCGCCAGCAGCCAAGGCGGAGGCCTTAATGAAAAACTGTTTTTT. As protein: CASSQGGGLNEKLFF.

The chain links TRBV27 to TRBJ2-2; D might be TRBD1 (5 bases). This CDR3 contains 13 residues. Trimming took 4 bases from V and 4 from J, leaving 7 bases between them. Germline loops: CDR1 MNHEY, CDR2 SMNVEV (reference sequence). The CDR3 DNA sequence: TGTGCCAGCAGTTACGACAGCACCGGGGAGCTGTTTTTT. Translation: CASSYDSTGELFF.

This clone was seen a single time. The chain has TRBV5-1 and TRBJ2-5, with a possible D match to TRBD2 (5 bases). The CDR3 is made up of 13 amino acids. Germline V gene sequence: CDR1 SGHRS, CDR2 YFSETQ. V dropped 6 bases and J dropped 7 bases, with 16 bases sitting between them. Written as DNA, the CDR3 is TGCGCCAGCACATTAGTCGGGGAGATGACCCAGTACTTC. Amino acid sequence: CASTLVGEMTQYF.

Regarding this clone: The sample carries other DNA sequences with the same CDR3. The chain recombines TRBV19 with TRBJ2-2; TRBD2 matches at 8 bases. Germline loops: CDR1 LNHDA, CDR2 SQIVND (reference sequence). The V gene end was trimmed by 0 bases and the J gene end by 1 base; junction bases not matched to a gene: 1. The CDR3 covers 16 residues. The CDR3 DNA follows: TGTGCCAGTAGTATAGAAAGCGGGGGGAACACCGGGGAGCTGTTTTTT. Translated: CASSIESGGNTGELFF.

This clone was recorded once. V gene TRBV6-1 combines with J gene TRBJ2-1, with TRBD2 matching 16 bases. The CDR3 has 16 amino acids. Trimming removed 3 bases from V and 9 bases from J; junction bases left unmatched: 5. Germline V CDR1 and CDR2: MNHNS, SASEGT. The CDR3 here is CASSDGTSGRESEQFF. CDR3 coding DNA: TGTGCCAGCAGTGACGGGACTAGCGGGAGGGAAAGTGAGCAGTTCTTC.

The chain uses TRBV4-3 and TRBJ2-1, with TRBD1 identical over 11 bases. With 5 bases clipped from V and 6 bases from J, the junction kept 6 bases outside the gene matches. CDR1 LGHNA and CDR2 YSLEER come from the germline V gene. This CDR3 comprises 15 residues. CDR3 nucleotide sequence: TGCGCCAGCAGCAGAGCCGGGACAGGGGGCAATGAGCAGTTCTTC. Translated: CASSRAGTGGNEQFF.

The chain joins TRBV5-1 to TRBJ2-7, with TRBD1 identical over 12 bases. Germline V gene data show CDR1 as SGHRS and CDR2 as YFSETQ. V was pared by 2 bases and J by 1 base, with 4 bases of the junction left unmatched. The CDR3 sequence is 16 residues long. In nucleotides, the CDR3 is TGCGCCAGCAGCTTCACGGGACAGGGGGCTTCCTACGAGCAGTACTTC. Protein: CASSFTGQGASYEQYF.

The chain uses TRBV6-5 and TRBJ1-5; 8 positions agree with TRBD1. Germline CDR1 and CDR2: MNHEY and SVGAGI. The CDR3 runs 14 residues. With 6 bases clipped from V and 2 bases from J, the junction kept 3 bases outside the gene matches. In DNA form, the CDR3 reads TGTGCCAGCAGGATGACAGGGGGCAATCAGCCCCAGCATTTT. This encodes CASRMTGGNQPQHF.

The chain employs TRBV18 and TRBJ2-1, with 12 nucleotides matching TRBD2. V trimming: 5 bases; J trimming: 8 bases; junction bases outside the gene matches: 19. CDR1 KGHSH and CDR2 LQKENI come from the germline V gene. This CDR3 comprises 19 residues. The CDR3 is CASSATSGGHGTEFDEQFF. DNA for the CDR3: TGTGCCAGCTCAGCAACTAGCGGGGGGCATGGGACGGAGTTCGATGAGCAGTTCTTC.

J is TRBJ1-2 and V is TRBV7-2; no firm D call. The CDR3 is 12 residues long. The V gene's germline CDR1 is SGHTA and CDR2 FQGNSA. V gave up 3 bases and J gave up 7 bases, with 9 bases separating them. The chain's CDR3 is CASSFGLFGYTF. The CDR3 coding sequence is TGTGCCAGCAGCTTCGGACTGTTTGGCTACACCTTC.

The gene calls are TRBV5-1 and TRBJ2-3, with 7 bases fitting TRBD1. The CDR3 contains 15 residues. Germline CDR1 is SGHRS and CDR2 is YFSETQ. V dropped 0 bases and J dropped 1; count of bases not matched to a gene: 2. CDR3 nucleotide sequence: TGCGCCAGCAGCTTGGTTGGACAGGGCACAGATACGCAGTATTTT. This sequence encodes CASSLVGQGTDTQYF.

This sequence joins TRBV5-8 and TRBJ2-6; perhaps TRBD1 as D (5 bases). CDR3 length: 15 amino acids. Trimming removed 6 bases at V and 2 bases at J, with 12 bases between. The germline CDR1 and CDR2 sequences are SGHTS and YDEGEE. The CDR3 region is CASTLPGPGANVLTF. DNA of the CDR3: TGTGCCAGCACCCTCCCAGGGCCTGGGGCCAACGTCCTGACTTTC.

J is TRBJ2-7 and V is TRBV15; D might be TRBD2 (7 bases). The CDR3 length is 16 residues. Trimming took off 2 bases at V and 0 bases at J, with 14 bases between the two ends. CDR1 is LNHNV, CDR2 YYDKDF, per germline (reference sequence). The CDR3 protein is CATSRYAGATSYEQYF. CDR3 coding DNA: TGTGCCACCAGCAGATACGCGGGGGCAACCTCCTACGAGCAGTACTTC. The whole variable domain, remainder taken from reference TRBV15 and TRBJ2-7, is DAMVIQNPRYQVTQFGKPVTLSCSQTLNHNVMYWYQQKSSQAPKLLFHYYDKDFNNEADTPDNFQSRRPNTSFCFLDIRSPGLGDTAMYLCATSRYAGATSYEQYFGPGTRLTVT.

This rearrangement joins TRBV5-6 to TRBJ1-2; no firm D call. V gave up 8 bases and J gave up 1 base, with 15 bases separating them. This CDR3 comprises 14 residues. CDR1 and CDR2 (germline): SGHDT, YYEEEE. The CDR3 bases are TGTGCCAGTATGAGGCAGAAAGTTAACTATGGCTACACCTTC. Protein product: CASMRQKVNYGYTF. The variable domain in full, with the rest retrieved from reference TRBV5-6 and TRBJ1-2, is DAGVTQSPTHLIKTRGQQVTLRCSPKSGHDTVSWYQQALGQGPQFIFQYYEEEERQRGNFPDRFSGHQFPNYSSELNVNALLLGDSALYLCASMRQKVNYGYTFGSGTRLTVV.

The rearrangement uses TRBV7-2 and TRBJ1-1; D possibly corresponds to TRBD1 (5 bases). The CDR3 has 14 amino acids. Per the germline V gene, CDR1 is SGHTA and CDR2 is FQGNSA. V was pared by 2 bases and J by 0 bases, with 7 bases between. The CDR3 loop reads CASSLLGLNTEAFF. The CDR3 DNA follows: TGTGCCAGCAGCTTACTGGGGCTGAACACTGAAGCTTTCTTT.

J is TRBJ2-7 and V is TRBV30, with a tentative D call TRBD1 (5 bases). The CDR3 contains 13 residues. Per the germline V gene, CDR1 is GTSNPN and CDR2 is SVGIG (reference sequence). Trimming shortened V by 2 bases and J by 6 bases, and 14 bases separated the two germline ends. CDR3 in amino acids: CAWSYRLLSEQYF. CDR3 bases: TGTGCCTGGAGTTACAGGTTATTAAGCGAGCAGTACTTC.

The rearrangement uses TRBV6-4 and TRBJ1-2; 7 nucleotides match TRBD1. Germline lookup yields CDR1 MRHNA and CDR2 SNTAGT. The CDR3 is 15 residues long. V gave up 4 bases and J gave up 3 bases; unmatched junction bases: 8. As DNA, the CDR3 is TGTGCCAGCAGTGGGCTTATTGGACAGGACTATGGCTACACCTTC. It codes for CASSGLIGQDYGYTF.

The J gene is TRBJ2-7, the V gene TRBV30, with D unresolved. CDR3 size: 12 residues. Germline V gene sequence: CDR1 GTSNPN, CDR2 SVGIG (reference sequence). The ends were cut back, 2 bases at V and 6 bases at J, with 11 bases in the middle. CDR3 region: CAWSTLGGEQYF. DNA for the CDR3: TGTGCCTGGAGTACCCTCGGCGGCGAGCAGTACTTC.

This clone was detected once. The chain uses TRBV16 and TRBJ1-2, with TRBD1 as a possible D gene (5 bases). In germline, CDR1 is KGHSY, CDR2 FQNENV. Trimming stripped 0 bases from V and 4 bases from J, with 15 bases between. This CDR3 is 16 amino acids long. CDR3 DNA sequence: TGTGCCAGCAGCCAATCGGGCAGGGCGAGGATCTATGGCTACACCTTC. This codes for CASSQSGRARIYGYTF. Variable domain in full (rest from reference TRBV16 and TRBJ1-2): GEEVAQTPKHLVRGEGQKAKLYCAPIKGHSYVFWYQQVLKNEFKFLISFQNENVFDETGMPKERFSAKCLPNSPCSLEIQATKLEDSAVYFCASSQSGRARIYGYTFGSGTRLTVV.

The chain combines TRBV27 with TRBJ2-7, with TRBD2 matching 8 bases. This CDR3 is 14 amino acids long. Trimming took 3 bases from V and 2 from J; bases not matched to a gene: 3. From germline, CDR1 is MNHEY and CDR2 SMNVEV (reference sequence). The DNA of the CDR3 is TGTGCCAGCAGTTTCCTAGCGGGTCCCTACGAGCAGTACTTC. This codes for CASSFLAGPYEQYF.